These 2 T cell receptor beta chains came from one sample sequenced in a study of blood T cell repertoires in COVID-19. This table comes from immunoSEQ multiplex PCR, and its TCRdb copy is limited to in-frame clones, with some not included. The profile covers approximately 250,000 clones, with 85% to 90% appearing a single time and 2% to 2.5% taken by the ten largest. The sample was PBMCs or T cells enriched from blood (not recorded which). All receptors come from a woman aged 55-69 years in a cohort exposed to, infected with or recovered from COVID-19 (not recorded which).

The table lists this clone with a count of one. This chain links TRBV7-9 with TRBJ1-1; D perhaps matches TRBD1 (6 bases). V was trimmed by 1 base and J by 5 bases, leaving 14 bases between them. The germline gives CDR1 SEHNR, CDR2 FQNEAQ (reference sequence). The CDR3 consists of 15 residues. DNA for the CDR3: TGTGCCAGCAGCTTAGGAAACAGGGAACAGACTGAAGCTTTCTTT. Protein product: CASSLGNREQTEAFF. The whole variable domain, filled in from reference TRBV7-9 and TRBJ1-1, reads DTGVSQNPRHKITKRGQNVTFRCDPISEHNRLYWYRQTLGQGPEFLTYFQNEAQLEKSRLLSDRFSAERPKGSFSTLEIQRTEQGDSAMYLCASSLGNREQTEAFFGQGTRLTVV.

J is TRBJ2-1 and V is TRBV28; 8 positions match TRBD1. Germline CDR1 reads MDHEN; CDR2 reads SYDVKM. The CDR3 consists of 18 residues. V was pared by 6 bases and J by 8 bases, with 21 bases of the junction left unmatched. CDR3 DNA: TGTGCCAGCAGACCGGGACAGGATCGTGGGAAGTGGAGAGATGAGCAGTTCTTC. Residues: CASRPGQDRGKWRDEQFF.